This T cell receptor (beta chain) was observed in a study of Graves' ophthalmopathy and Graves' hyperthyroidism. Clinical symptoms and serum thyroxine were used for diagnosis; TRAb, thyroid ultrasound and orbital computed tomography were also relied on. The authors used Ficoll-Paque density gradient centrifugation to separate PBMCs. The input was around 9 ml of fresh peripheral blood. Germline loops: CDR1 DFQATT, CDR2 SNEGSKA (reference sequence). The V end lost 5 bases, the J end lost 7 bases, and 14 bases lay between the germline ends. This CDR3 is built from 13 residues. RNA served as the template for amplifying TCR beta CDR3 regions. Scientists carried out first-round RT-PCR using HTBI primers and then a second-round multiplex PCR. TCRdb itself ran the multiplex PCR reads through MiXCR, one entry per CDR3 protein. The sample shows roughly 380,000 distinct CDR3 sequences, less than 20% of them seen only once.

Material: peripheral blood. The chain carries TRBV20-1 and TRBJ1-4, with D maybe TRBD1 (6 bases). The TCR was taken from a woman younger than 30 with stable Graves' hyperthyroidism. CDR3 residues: CSARQAGSEKLFF. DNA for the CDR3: TGCAGTGCTCGACAGGCGGGTAGTGAAAAACTGTTTTTT.